The T cell receptor beta chain under discussion was sequenced for a study of a mutant IDH1 vaccine in newly diagnosed glioma. Across the study: Initiation of the vaccine course occurred 4-6 weeks after radiotherapy alone, or alongside temozolomide cycles. Treated individuals were approximately 62% male and around 40% female, averaging about 42 years of age.

The V and J ends lost 0 bases and 4 bases respectively, with 11 bases between them. The germline CDR1 and CDR2 sequences are MGHRA and YSYEKL. There are 15 residues in the CDR3. Assay: immunoSEQ multiplex PCR; the TCRdb copy retains only in-frame clones and omits some. The data contain tens of thousands of clones, under 90% of them singletons. In this sample, this clone turned up once. Its antigen is unknown. Study results and caveats: Apparently, pseudoprogression bore no relation to changes among the top peripheral T cell clonotypes.

Indicated time point: week 11, during vaccination. Each dose of the vaccine consisted of 300 ug of mutant IDH1 20-mer peptide, with topical imiquimod. The chain combines TRBV4-1 with TRBJ2-3; no firm D call. This TCR was sampled from a man aged 50 to 60 with glioma. The sample here was PBMCs, taken from a glioma patient whose treatment included an IDH1 peptide vaccine. In DNA form, the CDR3 reads TGCGCCAGCAGCCAAGAAATGGATCTTGCAGATACGCAGTATTTT. The encoded protein is CASSQEMDLADTQYF.